The 14 T cell receptor beta chains in this list originate from one sample, sequenced in a study of PD-L1 blockade in urothelial cancer. Measured with immunoSEQ multiplex PCR; TCRdb has only the in-frame clones, and not every one. This table holds around 100,000 clones, roughly 89% found once. Time point meaning: pretreatment peripheral blood. The source material was PBMCs, sampled around atezolizumab (anti-PD-L1) treatment. The receptor set was obtained from a man aged 55 to 70 with urothelial cancer.

The V gene is TRBV7-2, the J gene TRBJ2-3; the D gene is possibly TRBD1 (5 bases). The V end lost 4 bases, the J end lost 3 bases, and 8 bases lay between the germline ends. The CDR3 totals 13 residues. Germline loops: CDR1 SGHTA, CDR2 FQGNSA. The CDR3 nucleotides are TGTGCCAGCAGCTATAGGGGTACAGATACGCAGTATTTT. The encoded protein is CASSYRGTDTQYF. The whole variable domain, filled in from reference TRBV7-2 and TRBJ2-3, reads GAGVSQSPSNKVTEKGKDVELRCDPISGHTALYWYRQSLGQGLEFLIYFQGNSAPDKSGLPSDRFSAERTGGSVSTLTIQRTQQEDSAVYLCASSYRGTDTQYFGPGTRLTVL.

The chain combines TRBV28 with TRBJ2-7; 8 bases agree with TRBD2. This CDR3 is 13 amino acids long. Germline V lookup: CDR1 MDHEN, CDR2 SYDVKM. V trimming: 10 bases; J trimming: 3 bases; junction bases outside the gene matches: 8. The CDR3: CATKKLAVYEQYF. The CDR3 DNA follows: TGTGCCACCAAGAAACTAGCGGTCTACGAGCAGTACTTC.

The chain is built from TRBV4-3 and TRBJ2-2; perhaps TRBD2 as D (5 bases). Trimming cost V 0 bases and J 6 bases, with 11 bases left between them. From germline, CDR1 is LGHNA and CDR2 YSLEER. CDR3 length: 15 residues. This CDR3 is CASSQDREGPGELFF. The CDR3 DNA is TGCGCCAGCAGCCAAGATCGTGAGGGCCCCGGGGAGCTGTTTTTT.

This clone was counted between two and nine times. The chain joins TRBV5-4 to TRBJ1-1; possibly TRBD1 for D (5 bases). Germline assignment: CDR1 SGHNT and CDR2 YYREEE (reference sequence). The CDR3 extends over 14 amino acids. The V and J ends lost 4 bases and 0 bases respectively, with 10 bases between them. CDR3 amino acids: CASSPDSLNTEAFF. Written as DNA, the CDR3 is TGTGCCAGCAGCCCCGACAGCTTGAACACTGAAGCTTTCTTT. Looking up the rest from reference TRBV5-4 and TRBJ1-1 gives the full variable domain: ETGVTQSPTHLIKTRGQQVTLRCSSQSGHNTVSWYQQALGQGPQFIFQYYREEENGRGNFPPRFSGLQFPNYSSELNVNALELDDSALYLCASSPDSLNTEAFFGQGTRLTVV.

This clone was seen only once. The rearrangement uses TRBV5-1 and TRBJ1-1; 7 bases map to TRBD1. V shed 5 bases and J 1 base; nucleotides not matched to a gene: 5. Germline CDR1 and CDR2: SGHRS and YFSETQ. The CDR3 extends over 14 amino acids. CDR3 DNA: TGCGCCAGCAGGGAGGGACAGCCGAACACTGAAGCTTTCTTT. Protein sequence: CASREGQPNTEAFF.

The CDR3 sequence is CASSPGGFREQFF. For the CDR3, the DNA is TGTGCCAGCAGCCCCGGGGGTTTTCGTGAGCAGTTCTTC. The V call is TRBV7-8, the J call TRBJ2-1, with a possible D match to TRBD2 (6 bases). The CDR3 is 13 amino acids. CDR1 and CDR2 (germline): SGHVS, FQNEAQ. V shed 5 bases and J shed 9 bases, with 14 bases lying between them.

This clone was seen a single time. V is TRBV9 and J is TRBJ2-1; 11 bases match TRBD2. The CDR3 length is 15 residues. V lost 5 bases, J lost 3 bases, and 4 bases stayed unmatched. Per germline, CDR1 SGDLS and CDR2 YYNGEE. CDR3 DNA: TGTGCCAGCAGTGTGACTAGCGGGAACTACAATGAGCAGTTCTTC. Translating gives CASSVTSGNYNEQFF.

The rearrangement joins TRBV18 to TRBJ2-3; 7 bases agree with TRBD2. This CDR3 has 15 residues. The V gene's germline CDR1 is KGHSH and CDR2 LQKENI. V trimming: 8 bases; J trimming: 4 bases; junction bases outside the gene matches: 12. CDR3: CASRGGGSLPDTQYF. In DNA form, the CDR3 reads TGTGCCAGCCGGGGAGGCGGGAGTTTACCAGATACGCAGTATTTT.

CDR3 coding DNA: TGTGCCAGCAGCCAAACGACTAGCGGGCACCGGGGGGAGCAGTACTTC. It is translated as CASSQTTSGHRGEQYF. The chain links TRBV13 to TRBJ2-7; TRBD2 matches at 10 bases. Germline loops: CDR1 PRHDT, CDR2 FYEKMQ (reference sequence). The CDR3 consists of 16 residues. Unmatched junction bases numbered 14, after V lost 5 bases and J lost 7 bases.

The chain combines TRBV19 with TRBJ1-1, with a weak D call TRBD1 (6 bases). This CDR3 has 16 residues. CDR1 LNHDA and CDR2 SQIVND come from the germline V gene (reference sequence). The V end lost 4 bases, the J end lost 4 bases, and 19 bases lay between the germline ends. Here the CDR3 reads CASSTEGGLRTTEAFF. The DNA for the CDR3 is TGTGCCAGTAGTACGGAGGGGGGGCTACGTACCACTGAAGCTTTCTTT.

The V and J genes are TRBV18 and TRBJ2-1, with D maybe TRBD2 (6 bases). The CDR3 totals 14 residues. The V gene lost 4 bases and the J gene lost 3 bases, with 10 bases spanning the gap. Germline V gives CDR1 KGHSH, CDR2 LQKENI. The CDR3 loop reads CASSQTGDYNEQFF. CDR3 in DNA: TGTGCCAGCTCACAAACGGGGGACTACAATGAGCAGTTCTTC.

Details on this clone: The identical CDR3 is also encoded by other nucleotide sequences in the sample. V usage is TRBV4-2 and J usage is TRBJ2-5, with 11 bases aligning to TRBD2. With V trimmed by 1 base and J by 4 bases, 8 bases remained unmatched. Germline V gene lookup returns CDR1 LGHNA and CDR2 YNFKEQ. The CDR3 extends over 17 amino acids. CDR3 in DNA: TGTGCCAGCAGCCAAGGTGTTAGCGGGGGGGCCAGAGAGACCCAGTACTTC. Amino acid sequence: CASSQGVSGGARETQYF.

J is TRBJ2-3 and V is TRBV7-9, with 8 bases aligning to TRBD2. CDR1 is SEHNR, CDR2 FQNEAQ, per germline (reference sequence). The CDR3 contains 14 residues. The V gene end was trimmed by 8 bases and the J gene end by 2 bases; junction bases not matched to a gene: 6. Here the CDR3 reads CASGKRGYTDTQYF. The CDR3 DNA reads TGTGCCAGCGGAAAGCGGGGGTACACAGATACGCAGTATTTT.

The chain joins TRBV11-2 to TRBJ2-3; D remains unclear. V was shortened by 5 bases and J by 2 bases, with 17 bases between the two germline ends. The CDR3 is 16 amino acids. Germline assignment: CDR1 SGHAT and CDR2 FQNNGV. The CDR3 loop is CASSRQVGEPTDTQYF. DNA for the CDR3: TGTGCCAGCAGCCGTCAAGTTGGAGAACCCACAGATACGCAGTATTTT.